These 30 T cell receptor beta chains share one sample of origin, sequenced in a study of blood T cell repertoires in COVID-19. Repertoires were generated with immunoSEQ multiplex PCR, while TCRdb's copy carries only in-frame clones and drops some. The sample contains about 61,000 clones, about 90% of which appear only once. Material for sequencing was peripheral blood. Source of these receptors: an elderly man in a cohort sampled during active COVID-19.

The chain has TRBV5-1 and TRBJ1-3, with D uncertain. Trimming took off 5 bases at V and 0 bases at J, with 12 bases between the two ends. Germline CDR1 is SGHRS and CDR2 is YFSETQ. The CDR3 runs to 15 residues. DNA for the CDR3: TGCGCCAGCAGTATCTGGGGAGCCTCTGGAAACACCATATATTTT. It translates to CASSIWGASGNTIYF.

V usage is TRBV5-4 and J usage is TRBJ2-3; 11 bases are shared with TRBD1. CDR1 is SGHNT, CDR2 YYREEE, per germline (reference sequence). The CDR3 covers 14 residues. With 3 bases clipped from V and 4 bases from J, the junction kept 1 base outside the gene matches. CDR3 DNA sequence: TGTGCCAGCAGCTCGGGACAGGGGGCAGATACGCAGTATTTT. Translation gives CASSSGQGADTQYF.

The gene calls are TRBV6-5 and TRBJ1-5, with 7 bases fitting TRBD1. The CDR3 is 14 amino acids. Germline values: CDR1 MNHEY, CDR2 SVGAGI. Trimming at V came to 6 bases and at J to 4 bases, leaving 6 bases not matched to a gene. The CDR3 loop reads CASRAGTANQPQHF. CDR3 sequence (DNA): TGTGCCAGCAGGGCCGGGACAGCTAATCAGCCCCAGCATTTT.

CDR3 amino acids: CASSALTGGNEQFF. CDR3 bases: TGCGCCAGCAGCGCGTTGACAGGGGGCAATGAGCAGTTCTTC. This chain joins TRBV5-1 and TRBJ2-1, with 9 bases identical to TRBD1. V lost 4 bases to trimming and J lost 6 bases; unmatched junction nucleotides: 5. This CDR3 region has 14 residues. The germline gives CDR1 SGHRS, CDR2 YFSETQ.

The chain is built from TRBV5-1 and TRBJ1-1; no reliable D call. The ends were cut back, 6 bases at V and 2 bases at J, with 17 bases in the middle. The length of the CDR3 is 15 residues. Germline V gene sequence: CDR1 SGHRS, CDR2 YFSETQ. In nucleotides, the CDR3 is TGCGCCAGCACCGCTTCCCCCAGCGGTAACACTGAAGCTTTCTTT. This codes for CASTASPSGNTEAFF.

The V and J genes are TRBV1 and TRBJ2-7; the D segment call TRBD2 is taken from the table without a DNA check. TRBV1 is flagged as a pseudogene. This CDR3 contains 15 residues. CDR3 coding DNA: TGCACCAGCAGCCAACGACTAGCGGGGCCCTACGAGCAGTACTTC. It yields the protein CTSSQRLAGPYEQYF.

The gene calls are TRBV7-2 and TRBJ1-3; a possible D gene is TRBD1 (5 bases). The CDR3 totals 15 residues. The germline V gene has CDR1 SGHTA and CDR2 FQGNSA. V lost 8 bases, J lost 1 base, and 15 bases lay in between. The CDR3 here is CASGEAGFSGNTIYF. CDR3 DNA sequence: TGTGCCAGCGGCGAAGCAGGGTTTTCTGGAAACACCATATATTTT.

This clone was seen only a few times. The rearrangement uses TRBV11-2 and TRBJ1-1; 9 bases line up with TRBD1. Germline CDR1 is SGHAT and CDR2 is FQNNGV. The CDR3 is made up of 16 amino acids. V shed 3 bases, J shed 6 bases, and the junction held 11 bases outside the gene matches. CDR3 residues: CASSFVGTGWSAEAFF. CDR3 sequence (DNA): TGTGCCAGCAGCTTTGTTGGGACAGGGTGGTCGGCTGAAGCTTTCTTT.

The count of this clone is one. The chain has TRBV5-1 and TRBJ2-1; the D is unclear. The CDR3 consists of 13 residues. The ends were cut back, 0 bases at V and 6 bases at J, with 7 bases in the middle. Germline loops: CDR1 SGHRS, CDR2 YFSETQ. CDR3 bases: TGCGCCAGCAGCTTGGCGCCAGGCAATGAGCAGTTCTTC. Translated, it gives CASSLAPGNEQFF.

The CDR3 DNA is TGCGCCAGCCGAGAGACTAGCGGGGCCCCCGCCGGGGAGCTGTTTTTT. Translated, it gives CASRETSGAPAGELFF. The V call is TRBV5-1, the J call TRBJ2-2; 11 bases map to TRBD2. The CDR3 is 16 residues long. V gave up 7 bases and J gave up 6 bases; unmatched junction bases: 11. Germline V gives CDR1 SGHRS, CDR2 YFSETQ.

This clone was found once. V and J are TRBV11-1 and TRBJ2-1, with 7 bases matching TRBD1. Per the germline V gene, CDR1 is SGHAT and CDR2 is FQDESV (reference sequence). The CDR3 sequence is 14 residues long. V was pared by 3 bases and J by 8 bases, with 7 bases of the junction left unmatched. The CDR3 spells CASSFRDRPHEQFF. CDR3 coding DNA: TGTGCCAGCAGCTTCCGGGACAGACCTCATGAGCAGTTCTTC.

This chain joins TRBV18 and TRBJ2-3; D is possibly TRBD1 (5 bases). The V gene's germline CDR1 is KGHSH and CDR2 LQKENI. V lost 3 bases and J lost 5, with 15 bases in between. The CDR3 contains 15 residues. The CDR3 region has the DNA TGTGCCAGCTCACCCCGGGCAGGGATACGAGATACGCAGTATTTT. This sequence encodes CASSPRAGIRDTQYF.

CDR3: CASTPGGVTDTQYF. The CDR3 DNA reads as TGTGCCAGCACCCCTGGGGGGGTCACAGATACGCAGTATTTT. The chain has TRBV7-2 and TRBJ2-3, with 7 bases aligning to TRBD2. The CDR3 covers 14 residues. Trimming at V came to 7 bases and at J to 2 bases, leaving 6 bases not matched to a gene. Germline loops: CDR1 SGHTA, CDR2 FQGNSA.

The rearrangement joins TRBV6-5 to TRBJ2-1; 9 bases line up with TRBD1. In germline, CDR1 is MNHEY, CDR2 SVGAGI. The CDR3 totals 13 residues. V lost 8 bases to trimming and J lost 7 bases; unmatched junction nucleotides: 6. The CDR3 here is CASPRTGVNEQFF. DNA of the CDR3: TGTGCCAGCCCTCGGACAGGGGTGAATGAGCAGTTCTTC.

The V and J genes are TRBV19 and TRBJ2-1; tentative D call: TRBD2 (6 bases). The CDR3 runs to 15 residues. Germline CDR1 LNHDA, CDR2 SQIVND (reference sequence). The V gene lost 3 bases and the J gene lost 2 bases, with 11 bases spanning the gap. DNA for the CDR3: TGTGCCAGTAGTATGTTTCTAGCGACCTACAATGAGCAGTTCTTC. This encodes CASSMFLATYNEQFF. The complete variable domain, with remaining parts taken from reference TRBV19 and TRBJ2-1, reads DGGITQSPKYLFRKEGQNVTLSCEQNLNHDAMYWYRQDPGQGLRLIYYSQIVNDFQKGDIAEGYSVSREKKESFPLTVTSAQKNPTAFYLCASSMFLATYNEQFFGPGTRLTVL.

The chain couples TRBV3-1 (or the pseudogene TRBV3-2) to TRBJ2-1, with 8 nucleotides matching TRBD2. The length of the CDR3 is 15 residues. V trimming: 1 base; J trimming: 6 bases; junction bases outside the gene matches: 5. In germline, CDR1 is LGHDT, CDR2 YNNKEL (reference sequence). The CDR3 sequence: CASSQAGAGGNEQFF. The CDR3 DNA follows: TGTGCCAGCAGCCAAGCAGGGGCGGGGGGCAATGAGCAGTTCTTC.

V usage is TRBV5-1 and J usage is TRBJ2-7; possibly TRBD2 for D (7 bases). Germline-derived CDR1 and CDR2 are SGHRS and YFSETQ. Trimming removed 4 bases at V and 2 bases at J, with 13 bases between. The CDR3 totals 14 residues. CDR3 DNA: TGCGCCAGCAGCGGGGGAGGGGGAACCTACGAGCAGTACTTC. Protein product: CASSGGGGTYEQYF. Drawing the rest from reference TRBV5-1 and TRBJ2-7, the complete variable domain is KAGVTQTPRYLIKTRGQQVTLSCSPISGHRSVSWYQQTPGQGLQFLFEYFSETQRNKGNFPGRFSGRQFSNSRSEMNVSTLELGDSALYLCASSGGGGTYEQYFGPGTRLTVT.

This chain uses TRBV7-2 with TRBJ2-2; no firm D call. V was cut by 5 bases and J by 5 bases, with 6 bases left in between. The length of the CDR3 is 12 residues. CDR1 is SGHTA and CDR2 is FQGNSA in the germline V gene. CDR3 in DNA: TGTGCCAGCAGCCCGTATACCGGGGAGCTGTTTTTT. Encoded protein: CASSPYTGELFF.

The chain carries TRBV19 and TRBJ2-1; TRBD2 matches 7 bases. Trimming removed 0 bases from V and 2 bases from J; junction bases left unmatched: 4. The CDR3 has 16 residues. The germline CDR1 and CDR2 sequences are LNHDA and SQIVND (reference sequence). Here the CDR3 DNA reads TGTGCCAGTAGTATAGAAGGGCTAGCGGCCTACAATGAGCAGTTCTTC. As protein: CASSIEGLAAYNEQFF.

The chain has TRBV3-1 (or the pseudogene TRBV3-2) and TRBJ2-6; D gene ambiguous. CDR1 and CDR2 from the germline V gene are LGHDT and YNNKEL (reference sequence). CDR3 length: 17 residues. The V end lost 4 bases, the J end lost 0 bases, and 13 bases lay between the germline ends. CDR3 in DNA: TGTGCCAGCAGCCTTTCCGGGTTCAGCTCTGGGGCCAACGTCCTGACTTTC. Its translation: CASSLSGFSSGANVLTF.

V and J are TRBV21-1 and TRBJ2-2; the table's D call TRBD1 went unverified against the DNA. TRBV21-1 is reported as a pseudogene. This CDR3 is built from 17 residues. The CDR3, as DNA: TGTGCCAGCAGCAAAGTAACCCCGGACAGGGGCACCGGGGAGCTGTTTTTT. Its translation is CASSKVTPDRGTGELFF.

This chain joins TRBV19 and TRBJ1-5; D gene unclear. The CDR3 extends over 15 amino acids. From germline, CDR1 is LNHDA and CDR2 SQIVND (reference sequence). Trimming took off 0 bases at V and 11 bases at J, with 17 bases between the two ends. The CDR3 nucleotides are TGTGCCAGTAGTATAGAGGTGGTCGGGAGGAGGGCCCAGCATTTT. This sequence encodes CASSIEVVGRRAQHF.

V gene TRBV20-1 combines with J gene TRBJ1-3; D gene ambiguous. The CDR3 spans 11 residues. From germline, CDR1 is DFQATT and CDR2 SNEGSKA (reference sequence). V was cut by 2 bases and J by 8 bases, with 7 bases left in between. In DNA, the CDR3 is TGCAGTGCTAGAATTCGGGACACCATATATTTT. Translating it yields CSARIRDTIYF.

The CDR3 protein is CASSSRPGQGNTGELFF. CDR3 nucleotides: TGTGCCAGCAGCTCCCGACCGGGACAGGGGAACACCGGGGAGCTGTTTTTT. J is TRBJ2-2 and V is TRBV11-3; 9 positions match TRBD1. Germline V CDR1 and CDR2: SGHNT, YENEEA. V lost 4 bases, J lost 1 base, and 7 bases stayed unmatched. The CDR3 consists of 17 residues.

The gene calls are TRBV5-1 and TRBJ2-1, with 9 bases fitting TRBD2. J was trimmed by 8 bases and V by 1 base; bases with no gene match: 10. The CDR3 has 16 residues. The germline gives CDR1 SGHRS, CDR2 YFSETQ. The CDR3: CASSLLRGRASDEQFF. CDR3 bases: TGCGCCAGCAGCTTGCTGCGCGGGAGGGCCTCCGATGAGCAGTTCTTC.

The chain couples TRBV6-5 to TRBJ1-2; D is possibly TRBD1 (6 bases). The length of the CDR3 is 14 residues. V shed 6 bases and J shed 8 bases, with 19 bases lying between them. Germline V gene sequence: CDR1 MNHEY, CDR2 SVGAGI. CDR3 nucleotides: TGTGCCAGCAGATTACAAGGGGGTCAGATAGGCTACACCTTC. This encodes CASRLQGGQIGYTF.

With respect to this clone: The junction does not match germline at one end; this may be a read error. The rearrangement links TRBV7-7 to TRBJ1-5; possible D gene TRBD1, 5 bases. Germline assignment: CDR1 SSHAT and CDR2 FNYEAQ (reference sequence). The CDR3 sequence is 15 residues long. In nucleotides, the CDR3 is TGTGCTAGCAGCCTCCCCGCGGACAACAATCAGCCCCAGCATTTT. Its translation is CASSLPADNNQPQHF.

The chain employs TRBV7-2 and TRBJ2-5; TRBD1 matches at 11 bases. V was clipped by 2 bases and J by 4 bases; unmatched bases: 6. Germline loops: CDR1 SGHTA, CDR2 FQGNSA. CDR3 length equals 16 residues. The CDR3 DNA reads as TGTGCCAGCAGCTTAAATGGACAGGGGGCCTTAGAGACCCAGTACTTC. Protein: CASSLNGQGALETQYF.

A single count supports this clone. The chain employs TRBV18 and TRBJ2-5, with TRBD1 matching 8 bases. The CDR3 covers 14 residues. Trimming took 1 base from V and 5 from J; bases not matched to a gene: 3. Looked up from germline, CDR1 is KGHSH and CDR2 is LQKENI. In DNA form, the CDR3 reads TGTGCCAGCTCACCACAGACAGGGGACGAGACCCAGTACTTC. Residues: CASSPQTGDETQYF.

The chain carries TRBV5-6 and TRBJ1-1; D is possibly TRBD1 (5 bases). The germline V gene has CDR1 SGHDT and CDR2 YYEEEE. CDR3 length: 14 residues. V was pared by 4 bases and J by 1 base, with 11 bases between. In DNA form, the CDR3 reads TGTGCCAGCAGCGGACCAACAGGGAACACTGAAGCTTTCTTT. This encodes CASSGPTGNTEAFF.